One sample yielded the 19 T cell receptor beta chains listed below, sequenced in a study of technical replicates of blood from several donors. The table came from immunoSEQ multiplex PCR; TCRdb's copy has only in-frame clones and leaves some out. The sample yields roughly 76,000 clones, around 85% seen once. The sequencing sample was made of PBMCs. The receptors come from a human donor in good health. Some clones in this sample may be carry-over from other donors' samples.

The chain is built from TRBV6-5 and TRBJ2-1, with 9 bases fitting TRBD2. From germline, CDR1 is MNHEY and CDR2 SVGAGI. The length of the CDR3 is 16 residues. V shed 0 bases, J shed 8 bases, and the junction held 8 bases outside the gene matches. The CDR3 coding sequence is TGTGCCAGCAGTTACTCGATAGCGGGAGTTCTGGATGAGCAGTTCTTC. It encodes CASSYSIAGVLDEQFF.

The table lists this clone with a count of one. The chain has TRBV6-1 and TRBJ2-5, with 7 bases that match TRBD2. This CDR3 region has 12 residues. V lost 8 bases to trimming and J lost 5 bases; unmatched junction nucleotides: 5. Germline values: CDR1 MNHNS, CDR2 SASEGT. The CDR3 sequence is CASLGGLETQYF. The CDR3 DNA reads TGTGCCAGCTTGGGAGGGCTGGAGACCCAGTACTTC.

This rearrangement joins TRBV7-2 to TRBJ2-7; D is perhaps TRBD2 (5 bases). Germline CDR1 is SGHTA and CDR2 is FQGNSA. The CDR3 is 15 amino acids. V was cut by 1 base and J by 0 bases, with 10 bases left in between. CDR3 nucleotides: TGTGCCAGCAGCTTAGTAGCGAGAGGCTCCTACGAGCAGTACTTC. This gives the protein CASSLVARGSYEQYF.

The chain uses TRBV20-1 and TRBJ1-1, with a tentative D call TRBD1 (6 bases). This CDR3 has 10 amino acids. V was pared by 4 bases and J by 10 bases, with 10 bases between. Per germline, CDR1 DFQATT and CDR2 SNEGSKA (reference sequence). This chain's CDR3 is CSANRDLAFF. CDR3 nucleotide sequence: TGCAGTGCTAACAGGGATCTAGCTTTCTTT.

This rearrangement joins TRBV30 to TRBJ2-1; TRBD1 matches at 7 bases. Germline V gives CDR1 GTSNPN, CDR2 SVGIG (reference sequence). The CDR3 covers 19 residues. Unmatched junction bases numbered 15, after V lost 1 base and J lost 0 bases. The CDR3 protein is CAWSGGQVSGASSYNEQFF. As DNA, the CDR3 is TGTGCCTGGAGTGGAGGACAGGTCTCGGGCGCGAGCTCCTACAATGAGCAGTTCTTC.

The V and J genes are TRBV19 and TRBJ1-1; D gene ambiguous. V was pared by 7 bases and J by 4 bases, with 22 bases between. Germline values: CDR1 LNHDA, CDR2 SQIVND (reference sequence). There are 16 residues in the CDR3. The CDR3 bases are TGTGCCAGTACCCCGCTGGGCCCCGTTGTCGGCACTGAAGCTTTCTTT. This codes for CASTPLGPVVGTEAFF.

The chain links TRBV5-4 to TRBJ2-5; 10 nucleotides match TRBD1. V trimming: 6 bases; J trimming: 5 bases; junction bases outside the gene matches: 10. The CDR3 runs 15 residues. Germline CDR1 SGHNT, CDR2 YYREEE (reference sequence). This CDR3 is CASTADRGEWETQYF. In nucleotides, the CDR3 is TGTGCCAGCACCGCGGACAGGGGGGAGTGGGAGACCCAGTACTTC.

This clone was recorded once. The chain joins TRBV4-2 to TRBJ2-7, with TRBD2 matching 9 bases. This CDR3 region has 15 residues. The germline CDR1 and CDR2 sequences are LGHNA and YNFKEQ. V dropped 2 bases and J dropped 1; count of bases not matched to a gene: 3. The chain's CDR3 is CASSQQRGVSYEQYF. The CDR3 nucleotides are TGTGCCAGCAGCCAACAGCGGGGGGTTTCCTACGAGCAGTACTTC.

V gene TRBV1 combines with J gene TRBJ2-1; the table assigns TRBD1, which was not confirmed against the DNA. TRBV1 is a listed pseudogene. This CDR3 region has 19 residues. CDR3 nucleotide sequence: TGCACCAGCAGCCAACGGTCGGGGAGGTGCAGGGGGTCCTACAATGAGCAGTTCTTC. Translating it yields CTSSQRSGRCRGSYNEQFF.

This clone was observed a few times. The rearrangement uses TRBV5-4 and TRBJ1-2; D is undetermined. CDR1 is SGHNT, CDR2 YYREEE, per germline (reference sequence). The CDR3 is 13 amino acids. V dropped 3 bases and J dropped 4 bases, with 10 bases sitting between them. CDR3 sequence (DNA): TGTGCCAGCAGCTATGAGACAAGCTATGGCTACACCTTC. Residues: CASSYETSYGYTF.

The chain uses TRBV5-6 and TRBJ2-3, with a tentative D call TRBD1 (6 bases). V gave up 4 bases and J gave up 0 bases, with 18 bases separating them. Germline V lookup: CDR1 SGHDT, CDR2 YYEEEE. The CDR3 is 17 residues long. As DNA, the CDR3 is TGTGCCAGCAGCGAACTGGGACAACTTACTAGCACAGATACGCAGTATTTT. Its translation: CASSELGQLTSTDTQYF.

This clone has only one observation. This sequence joins TRBV12-5 and TRBJ2-3; possible D gene TRBD2, 5 bases. V gave up 0 bases and J gave up 3 bases, with 10 bases separating them. Per germline, CDR1 LGHNT and CDR2 FRNRAP. The CDR3 contains 15 residues. The CDR3 region is CASGLVSEGTDTQYF. CDR3 nucleotide sequence: TGTGCTAGTGGTTTGGTATCTGAGGGAACAGATACGCAGTATTTT.

This clone was seen only once. This chain uses TRBV7-2 with TRBJ1-2; D call uncertain. The CDR3 has 13 residues. V gave up 6 bases and J gave up 8 bases, with 16 bases separating them. CDR1 SGHTA and CDR2 FQGNSA come from the germline V gene. CDR3 residues: CASRPSAGLGYTF. The DNA of the CDR3 is TGTGCCAGCAGACCTTCGGCGGGTTTGGGCTACACCTTC.

The J gene is TRBJ1-3, the V gene TRBV10-2; D gene unclear. The CDR3 totals 15 residues. Germline lookup yields CDR1 WSHSY and CDR2 SAAADI. V was pared by 4 bases and J by 0 bases, with 10 bases between. The CDR3 here is CASSVPGYSGNTIYF. For the CDR3, the DNA is TGCGCCAGCAGTGTACCGGGGTACTCTGGAAACACCATATATTTT.

The chain links TRBV7-9 to TRBJ2-3; TRBD2 aligns across 7 bases. CDR1 is SEHNR and CDR2 is FQNEAQ in the germline V gene (reference sequence). This CDR3 contains 17 residues. Unmatched junction bases numbered 10, after V lost 4 bases and J lost 0 bases. CDR3: CASSSTNLAASTDTQYF. The CDR3 DNA reads as TGTGCCAGCAGCTCGACCAATCTAGCGGCCAGCACAGATACGCAGTATTTT.

This chain uses TRBV30 with TRBJ1-2, with 7 nucleotides matching TRBD1. V dropped 0 bases and J dropped 4; count of bases not matched to a gene: 14. This CDR3 region has 17 residues. Germline CDR1 GTSNPN, CDR2 SVGIG (reference sequence). CDR3: CAWSVGTGEESLYGYTF. CDR3 nucleotide sequence: TGTGCCTGGAGTGTGGGAACAGGGGAAGAGTCCCTCTATGGCTACACCTTC.

The gene calls are TRBV7-9 and TRBJ1-5; 8 nucleotides line up with TRBD1. Looked up from germline, CDR1 is SEHNR and CDR2 is FQNEAQ (reference sequence). The V segment lost 5 bases and the J segment 2 bases; nucleotides outside the gene matches: 2. The length of the CDR3 is 14 residues. CDR3 sequence (DNA): TGTGCCAGCAGCAAGACAGGGGGCAATCAGCCCCAGCATTTT. Protein sequence: CASSKTGGNQPQHF.

This chain connects TRBV7-6 to TRBJ2-6; maybe TRBD2 (6 bases). The V gene's germline CDR1 is SGHVS and CDR2 FNYEAQ. Trimming took off 3 bases at V and 2 bases at J, with 8 bases between the two ends. CDR3 size: 15 residues. The CDR3 here is CASSFGGAGANVLTF. DNA for the CDR3: TGTGCCAGCAGCTTCGGGGGAGCTGGGGCCAACGTCCTGACTTTC.

This clone has a count of ten or more. J is TRBJ2-4 and V is TRBV6-1; maybe TRBD1 (5 bases). With 1 base removed from V and 5 bases from J, the gap between germline ends came to 12 bases. The germline V gene has CDR1 MNHNS and CDR2 SASEGT. CDR3 size: 15 residues. In DNA form, the CDR3 reads TGTGCCAGCAGTGAAGTAGTAGGGGATCAAAACATTCAGTACTTC. This codes for CASSEVVGDQNIQYF.